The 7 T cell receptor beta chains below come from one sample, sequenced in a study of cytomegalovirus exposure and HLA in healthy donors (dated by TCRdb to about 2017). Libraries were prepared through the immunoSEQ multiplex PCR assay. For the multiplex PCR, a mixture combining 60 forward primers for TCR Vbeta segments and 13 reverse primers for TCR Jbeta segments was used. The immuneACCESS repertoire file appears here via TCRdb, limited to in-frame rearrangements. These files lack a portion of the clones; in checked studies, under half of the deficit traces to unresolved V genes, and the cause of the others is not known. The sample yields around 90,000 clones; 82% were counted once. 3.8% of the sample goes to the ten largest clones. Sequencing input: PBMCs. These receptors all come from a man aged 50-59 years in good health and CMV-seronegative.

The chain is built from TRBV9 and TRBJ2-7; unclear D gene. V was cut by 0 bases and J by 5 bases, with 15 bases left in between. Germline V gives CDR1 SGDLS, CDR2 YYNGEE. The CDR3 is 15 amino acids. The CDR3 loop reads CASSVESSVVHEQYF. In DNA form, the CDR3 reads TGTGCCAGCAGCGTAGAATCATCCGTAGTCCACGAGCAGTACTTC.

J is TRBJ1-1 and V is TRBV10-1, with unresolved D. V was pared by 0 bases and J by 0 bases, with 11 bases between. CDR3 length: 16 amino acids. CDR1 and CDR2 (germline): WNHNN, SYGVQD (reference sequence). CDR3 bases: TGCGCCAGCAGTGAGTCAGCGGACGGACTGAACACTGAAGCTTTCTTT. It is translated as CASSESADGLNTEAFF.

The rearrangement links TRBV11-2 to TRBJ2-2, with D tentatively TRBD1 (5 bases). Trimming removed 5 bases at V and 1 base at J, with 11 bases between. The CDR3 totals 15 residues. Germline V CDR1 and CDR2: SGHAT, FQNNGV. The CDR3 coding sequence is TGTGCCAGCAGCCGCCTTGACAGGAACACCGGGGAGCTGTTTTTT. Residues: CASSRLDRNTGELFF.

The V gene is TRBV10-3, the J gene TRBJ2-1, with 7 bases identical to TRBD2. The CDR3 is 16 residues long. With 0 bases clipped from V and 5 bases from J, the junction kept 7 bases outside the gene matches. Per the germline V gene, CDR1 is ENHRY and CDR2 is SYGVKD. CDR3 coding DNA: TGTGCCATCAGTGAGTCCCGGCGGGAGAACCACAATGAGCAGTTCTTC. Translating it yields CAISESRRENHNEQFF.

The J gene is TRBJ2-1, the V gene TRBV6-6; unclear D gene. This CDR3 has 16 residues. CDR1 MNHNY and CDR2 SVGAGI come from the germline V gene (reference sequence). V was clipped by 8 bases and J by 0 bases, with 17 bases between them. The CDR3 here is CASQSSASPSYNEQFF. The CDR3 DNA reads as TGTGCCAGCCAGTCAAGCGCTTCGCCCTCCTACAATGAGCAGTTCTTC.

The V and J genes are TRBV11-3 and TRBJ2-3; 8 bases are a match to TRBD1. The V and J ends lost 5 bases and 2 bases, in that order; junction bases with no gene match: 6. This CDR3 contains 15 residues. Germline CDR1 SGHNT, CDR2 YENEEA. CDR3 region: CASSKGQGPTDTQYF. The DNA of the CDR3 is TGTGCCAGCAGCAAAGGACAGGGACCCACAGATACGCAGTATTTT.

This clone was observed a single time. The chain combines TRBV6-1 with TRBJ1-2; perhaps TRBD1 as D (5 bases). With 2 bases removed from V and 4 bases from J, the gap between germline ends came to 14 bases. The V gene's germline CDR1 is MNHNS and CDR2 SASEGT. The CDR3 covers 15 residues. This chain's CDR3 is CASSEREGRIYGYTF. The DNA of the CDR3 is TGTGCCAGCAGTGAAAGGGAGGGGAGGATCTATGGCTACACCTTC.